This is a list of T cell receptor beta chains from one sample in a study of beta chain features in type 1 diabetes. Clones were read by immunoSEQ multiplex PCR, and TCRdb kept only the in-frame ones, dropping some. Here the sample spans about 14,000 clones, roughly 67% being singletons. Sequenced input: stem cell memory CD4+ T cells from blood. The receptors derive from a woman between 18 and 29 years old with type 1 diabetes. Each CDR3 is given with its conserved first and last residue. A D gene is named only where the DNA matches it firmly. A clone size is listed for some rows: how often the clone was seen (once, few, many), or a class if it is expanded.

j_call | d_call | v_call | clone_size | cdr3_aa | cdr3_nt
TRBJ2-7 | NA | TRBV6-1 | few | CAILRDTNYEQYF | TGTGCCATCCTCCGGGACACTAACTACGAGCAGTACTTC
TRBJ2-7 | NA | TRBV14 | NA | CASSQLIDRTVLDEQYF | TGTGCCAGCAGCCAACTAATCGACAGGACCGTTTTGGACGAGCAGTACTTC
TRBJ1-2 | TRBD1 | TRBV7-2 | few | CASSLDRMNYGYTF | TGTGCCAGCAGCTTGGACAGGATGAACTATGGCTACACCTTC
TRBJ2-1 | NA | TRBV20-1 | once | CSARDNEQFF | TGCAGTGCTCGGGACAATGAGCAGTTCTTC
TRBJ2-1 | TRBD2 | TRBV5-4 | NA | CASRPVSGREGYNEQFF | TGTGCCAGCAGACCAGTGAGCGGGAGGGAGGGCTACAATGAGCAGTTCTTC
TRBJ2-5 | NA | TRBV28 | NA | CASSPLFSLETQYF | TGTGCCAGCAGTCCCCTCTTTAGCCTGGAGACCCAGTACTTC
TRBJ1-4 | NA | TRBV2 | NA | CASRSRTATNEKLFF | TGTGCCAGCAGGAGTCGGACAGCAACTAATGAAAAACTGTTTTTT
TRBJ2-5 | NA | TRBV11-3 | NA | CASSKREETQYF | TGTGCCAGCAGCAAGCGGGAAGAGACCCAGTACTTC
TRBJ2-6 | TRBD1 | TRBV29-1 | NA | CSVRTGTGGRISGANVLTF | TGCAGCGTCCGCACCGGGACAGGGGGCCGGATTTCTGGGGCCAACGTCCTGACTTTC
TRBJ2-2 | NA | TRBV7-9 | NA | CASSLAEHWSGELFF | TGTGCCAGCAGCTTAGCGGAACACTGGAGTGGAGAGCTGTTTTTT
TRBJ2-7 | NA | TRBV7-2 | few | CASSLAKTGTAKYF | TGTGCCAGCAGCTTAGCAAAGACGGGTACTGCGAAGTACTTC
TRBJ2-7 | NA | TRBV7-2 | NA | CASSLGGREGPEQYF | TGTGCCAGCAGCTTAGGCGGCAGGGAAGGGCCCGAGCAGTACTTC
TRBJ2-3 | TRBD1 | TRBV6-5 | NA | CASSYSGTGGADTQYF | TGTGCCAGCAGTTACTCCGGGACAGGGGGCGCAGATACGCAGTATTTT
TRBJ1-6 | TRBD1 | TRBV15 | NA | CATSREGGQGERPLHF | TGTGCCACCAGCAGAGAGGGAGGACAGGGAGAAAGACCCCTCCACTTT
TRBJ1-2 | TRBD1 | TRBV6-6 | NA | CASRRTGDRYGYTF | TGTGCCAGCAGAAGGACAGGGGACCGATATGGCTACACCTTC
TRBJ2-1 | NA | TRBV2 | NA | CASSAWRGGDNEQFF | TGTGCCAGCAGTGCTTGGAGAGGGGGGGACAATGAGCAGTTCTTC
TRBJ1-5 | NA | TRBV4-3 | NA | CASSQFYSNQPQHF | TGCGCCAGCAGCCAATTCTATAGCAATCAGCCCCAGCATTTT
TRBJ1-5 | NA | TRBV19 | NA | CASMRGNQPQHF | TGTGCCAGTATGCGCGGAAATCAGCCCCAGCATTTT
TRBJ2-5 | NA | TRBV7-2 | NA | CASTTGSGPETQYF | TGTGCCAGCACCACCGGTAGCGGCCCCGAGACCCAGTACTTC
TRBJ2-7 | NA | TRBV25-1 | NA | CASSEFPRGSRPYEQYF | TGTGCCAGCAGTGAATTCCCTCGTGGTAGCCGACCCTACGAGCAGTACTTC
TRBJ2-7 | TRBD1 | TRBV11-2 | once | CASSIGQGAYEQYF | TGTGCCAGCAGCATCGGACAGGGGGCCTACGAGCAGTACTTC
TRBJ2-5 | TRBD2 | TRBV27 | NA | CASSREDQETQYF | TGTGCCAGCAGCCGGGAGGACCAAGAGACCCAGTACTTC
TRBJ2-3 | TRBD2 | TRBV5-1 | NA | CASRRTSGGTDTQYF | TGCGCCAGCAGACGGACTAGCGGGGGCACAGATACGCAGTATTTT
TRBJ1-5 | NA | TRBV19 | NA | CASSFSGNNQPQHF | TGTGCCAGTAGTTTCTCGGGTAACAATCAGCCCCAGCATTTT
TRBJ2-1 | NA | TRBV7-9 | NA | CASSPGAGSFGDEQFF | TGTGCCAGCAGCCCCGGGGCGGGGTCCTTCGGCGATGAGCAGTTCTTC
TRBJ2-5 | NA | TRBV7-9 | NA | CASSFEGWAQYF | TGTGCCAGCAGCTTCGAGGGTTGGGCCCAGTACTTC
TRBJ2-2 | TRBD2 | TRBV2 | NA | CARAGLDNTGELFF | TGTGCCAGAGCCGGACTAGATAACACCGGGGAGCTGTTTTTT
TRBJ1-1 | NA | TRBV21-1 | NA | CASSKGRRKGTEAFF | TGTGCCAGCAGCAAAGGGCGGCGGAAAGGCACTGAAGCTTTCTTT
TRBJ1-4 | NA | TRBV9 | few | CASSAGPGDVELFF | TGTGCCAGCAGCGCGGGCCCCGGGGATGTGGAACTGTTTTTT
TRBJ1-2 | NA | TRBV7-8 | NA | CASSPRAGRNGYTF | TGTGCCAGCAGCCCCCGGGCAGGGAGGAATGGCTACACCTTC
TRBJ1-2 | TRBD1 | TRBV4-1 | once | CASSQRGQARYTF | TGCGCCAGCAGCCAAAGGGGACAGGCGCGCTACACCTTC
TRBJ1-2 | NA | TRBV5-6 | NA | CASSEGTTTYGYTF | TGTGCCAGCAGCGAGGGGACAACCACCTATGGCTACACCTTC
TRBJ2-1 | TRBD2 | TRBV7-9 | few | CASSSFLAGVGNEQFF | TGTGCCAGCAGCTCTTTTCTAGCGGGAGTGGGAAATGAGCAGTTCTTC
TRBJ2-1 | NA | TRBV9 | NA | CASSVTGQTYNEQFF | TGTGCCAGCAGCGTCACAGGGCAAACCTACAATGAGCAGTTCTTC
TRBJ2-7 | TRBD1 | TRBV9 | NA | CASSVYSQGVYEQYF | TGTGCCAGCAGCGTATATTCCCAGGGGGTCTACGAGCAGTACTTC
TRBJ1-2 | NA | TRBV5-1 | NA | CASSLGAGLNGYTF | TGCGCCAGCAGCTTGGGGGCAGGGCTTAATGGCTACACCTTC
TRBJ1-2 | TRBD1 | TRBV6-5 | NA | CASSRGQGAWGYTF | TGTGCCAGCAGCCGCGGACAGGGGGCGTGGGGCTACACCTTC
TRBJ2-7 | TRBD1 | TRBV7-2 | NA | CASSFRDRSYEQYF | TGTGCCAGCAGCTTCCGGGACAGAAGCTACGAGCAGTACTTC
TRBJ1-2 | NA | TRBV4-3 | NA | CASSQDRRSYGYTF | TGCGCCAGCAGCCAAGATAGGAGAAGCTATGGCTACACCTTC
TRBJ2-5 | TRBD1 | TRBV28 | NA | CASRPQGARLRTQYF | TGTGCCAGCAGACCACAGGGGGCGAGATTGAGGACCCAGTACTTC
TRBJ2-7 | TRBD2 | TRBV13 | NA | CASSYATRTSGRNSYEQYF | TGTGCCAGCAGCTACGCCACCCGGACTAGCGGGAGAAACTCCTACGAGCAGTACTTC
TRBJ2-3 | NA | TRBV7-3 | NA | CASSLNPEDTQYF | TGTGCCAGCAGCTTAAATCCTGAGGATACGCAGTATTTT
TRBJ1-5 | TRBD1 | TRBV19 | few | CASSIGGTGGNQPQHF | TGTGCCAGTAGTATAGGGGGGACAGGGGGCAATCAGCCCCAGCATTTT
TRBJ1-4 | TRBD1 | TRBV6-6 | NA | CATLTGQGLREKLFF | TGTGCCACACTAACTGGACAGGGGCTTAGGGAAAAACTGTTTTTT
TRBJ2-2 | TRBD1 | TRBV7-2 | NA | CASSLLTGGVSGELFF | TGTGCCAGCAGCTTACTGACAGGGGGCGTCTCCGGGGAGCTGTTTTTT
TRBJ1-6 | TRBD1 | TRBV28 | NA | CASIIRTGYNSPLHF | TGTGCCAGCATCATTAGGACAGGGTATAATTCACCCCTCCACTTT
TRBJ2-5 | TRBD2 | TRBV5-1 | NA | CASSLGLAVQETQYF | TGCGCCAGCAGCTTGGGACTAGCGGTTCAAGAGACCCAGTACTTC